The T cell receptor beta chain under discussion was sequenced for a study of blood T cell repertoires in COVID-19. Study-wide background: COVID-19 samples from acute and convalescent phases originated in the United States, Italy and Spain. T cells, B-cell-depleted T cells, or PBMCs supplied cDNA or gDNA.

CDR3 length: 14 amino acids. Per the germline V gene, CDR1 is LNHDA and CDR2 is SQIVND (reference sequence). V was pared by 6 bases and J by 0 bases, with 10 bases between. Per the original data handling: Reference gene primers were amplified, and this amplification served to estimate nucleated cell counts. Data came from immunoSEQ multiplex PCR; TCRdb stores just in-frame clones and leaves some out. That table gives V, J and clone size, and the DNA gave D and trimming. The sample contains hundreds of thousands of clones, 83% of which appear only once. This chain uses TRBV19 with TRBJ2-3; D remains ambiguous. This clonotype was sampled from a woman aged 50 to 65 who had been exposed to COVID-19. The source material was PBMCs or T cells enriched from blood (not recorded which). DNA of the CDR3: TGTGCCAGTAGCGGGTTAGCTAGCACAGATACGCAGTATTTT. Protein sequence: CASSGLASTDTQYF.